This T cell receptor (beta chain) emerged from a study of identical twins. V was pared by 6 bases and J by 0 bases, with 10 bases of the junction left unmatched. This CDR3 region has 16 residues. Donors uniformly comprised healthy Caucasians. A universal primer site was created by template switching, with the cDNA bearing unique molecular identifiers. MiXCR was run by TCRdb on the 5' RACE reads, yielding one entry per CDR3 protein. The table shows hundreds of thousands of distinct CDR3 sequences, with approximately 20% occurring only once. A few counts support this clonotype. This same sample was also part of a study on yellow fever vaccine responses in identical twins.

Sequencing was carried out using CD4+ T cells sorted from blood. The gene calls are TRBV12-3 or TRBV12-4 and TRBJ2-5, with 7 bases matching TRBD2. The sequence derives from a woman under 30 in good health. CDR3 protein: CASSPSGGPDQETQYF. In DNA, the CDR3 is TGTGCCAGCAGCCCTTCGGGGGGACCCGACCAAGAGACCCAGTACTTC.